This T cell receptor beta chain stems from a study of blood T cell repertoires in COVID-19. The CDR3 consists of 13 residues. V gave up 4 bases and J gave up 3 bases, with 9 bases separating them. Germline V gene data show CDR1 as SEHNR and CDR2 as FQNEAQ (reference sequence). Only in-frame clones appear in the TCRdb table, and some are missing; sequencing was by immunoSEQ multiplex PCR. The sample gives approximately 250,000 clones, about nine tenths of which show up once; 0.95% to 1.5% is in the top ten. Sequencing was done on a sample of PBMCs or T cells enriched from blood (not recorded which). This sequence originates from a woman aged 40 to 50 with acute COVID-19. The chain uses TRBV7-9 and TRBJ1-1; TRBD1 might be the D (5 bases). CDR3 sequence reads: CASSSVGDTEAFF. The CDR3 region has the DNA TGTGCCAGCAGCTCTGTAGGGGACACTGAAGCTTTCTTT.